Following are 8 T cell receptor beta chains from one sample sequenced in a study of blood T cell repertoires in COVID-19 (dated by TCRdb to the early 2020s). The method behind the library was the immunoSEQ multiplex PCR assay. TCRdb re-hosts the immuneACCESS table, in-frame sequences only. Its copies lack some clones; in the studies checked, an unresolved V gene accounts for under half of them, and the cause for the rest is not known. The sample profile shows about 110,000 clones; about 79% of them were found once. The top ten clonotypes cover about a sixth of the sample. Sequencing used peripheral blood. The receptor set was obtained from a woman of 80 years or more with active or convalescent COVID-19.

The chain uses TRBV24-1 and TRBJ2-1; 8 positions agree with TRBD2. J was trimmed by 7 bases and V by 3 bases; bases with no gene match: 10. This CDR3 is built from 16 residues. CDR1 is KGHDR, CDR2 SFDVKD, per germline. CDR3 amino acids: CATSDPSGTSGNEQFF. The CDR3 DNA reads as TGTGCCACCAGTGATCCGTCCGGGACTAGTGGAAATGAGCAGTTCTTC.

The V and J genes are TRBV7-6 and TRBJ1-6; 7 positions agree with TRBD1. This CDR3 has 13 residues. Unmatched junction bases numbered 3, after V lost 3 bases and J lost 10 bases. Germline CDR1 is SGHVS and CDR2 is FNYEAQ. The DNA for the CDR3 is TGTGCCAGCAGCTTGGGACAGAGATCACCCCTCCACTTT. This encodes CASSLGQRSPLHF.

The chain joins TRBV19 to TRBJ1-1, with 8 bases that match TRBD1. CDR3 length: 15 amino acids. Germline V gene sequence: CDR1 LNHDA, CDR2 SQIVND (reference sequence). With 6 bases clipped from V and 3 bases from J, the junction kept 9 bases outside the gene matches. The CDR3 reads CASRNRGREDTEAFF. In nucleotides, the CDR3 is TGTGCCAGTAGAAACAGGGGGAGGGAGGACACTGAAGCTTTCTTT.

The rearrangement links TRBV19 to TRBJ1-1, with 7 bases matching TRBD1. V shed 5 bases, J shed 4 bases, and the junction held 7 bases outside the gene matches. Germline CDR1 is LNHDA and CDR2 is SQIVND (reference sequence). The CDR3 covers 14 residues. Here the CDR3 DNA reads TGTGCCAGTAGTGGGGGACAGCGTGGCACTGAAGCTTTCTTT. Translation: CASSGGQRGTEAFF.

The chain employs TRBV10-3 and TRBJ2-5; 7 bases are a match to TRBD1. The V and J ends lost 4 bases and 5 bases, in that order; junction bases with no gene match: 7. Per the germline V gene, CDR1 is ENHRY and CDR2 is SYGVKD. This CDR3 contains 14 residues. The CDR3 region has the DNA TGTGCCATCAGTGGCCACAGGGGCGGCGAGACCCAGTACTTC. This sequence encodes CAISGHRGGETQYF.

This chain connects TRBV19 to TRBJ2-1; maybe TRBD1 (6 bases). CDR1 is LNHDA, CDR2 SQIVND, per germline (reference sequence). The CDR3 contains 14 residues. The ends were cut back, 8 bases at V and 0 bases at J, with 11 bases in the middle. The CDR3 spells CASGGFDSYNEQFF. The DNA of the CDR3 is TGTGCCAGTGGGGGCTTCGACTCCTACAATGAGCAGTTCTTC.

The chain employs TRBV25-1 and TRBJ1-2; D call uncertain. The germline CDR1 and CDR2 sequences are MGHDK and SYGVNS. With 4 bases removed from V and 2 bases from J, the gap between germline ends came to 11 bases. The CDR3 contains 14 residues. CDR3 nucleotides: TGTGCCAGCAGTGCCTATCCGCGGAACTATGGCTACACCTTC. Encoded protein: CASSAYPRNYGYTF.

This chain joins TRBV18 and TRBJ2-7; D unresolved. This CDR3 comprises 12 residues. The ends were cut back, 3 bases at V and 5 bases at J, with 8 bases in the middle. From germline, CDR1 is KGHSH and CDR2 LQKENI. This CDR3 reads CASSPSIDEQYF. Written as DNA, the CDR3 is TGTGCCAGCTCACCTTCTATCGACGAGCAGTACTTC.